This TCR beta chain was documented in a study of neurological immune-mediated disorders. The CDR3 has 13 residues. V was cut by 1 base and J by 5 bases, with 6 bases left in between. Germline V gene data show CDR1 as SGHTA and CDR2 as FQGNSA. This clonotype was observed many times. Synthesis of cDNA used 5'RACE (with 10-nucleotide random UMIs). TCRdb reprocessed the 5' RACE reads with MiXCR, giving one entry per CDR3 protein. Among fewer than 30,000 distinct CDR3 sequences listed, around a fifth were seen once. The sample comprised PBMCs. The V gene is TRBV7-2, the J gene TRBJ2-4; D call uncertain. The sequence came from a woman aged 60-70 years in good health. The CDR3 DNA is TGTGCCAGCAGCTTAGAGTCCCAAAACATTCAGTACTTC. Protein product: CASSLESQNIQYF.